This TCR beta chain was captured by sequencing in a study of shared clonotypes between healthy human individuals. In germline, CDR1 is SEHNR, CDR2 FQNEAQ (reference sequence). The CDR3 has 14 amino acids. J gave up 2 bases and V 5 bases, and 4 bases lay outside the gene matches. Overall study findings and caveats: Naive subsets generally exceeded memory subsets in estimated richness.

The assay ran at deep level. Over several immunoSEQ plates, each subset's genomic DNA was distributed in even portions. Assay used: immunoSEQ multiplex PCR; TCRdb lists only in-frame clones, some missing. The sample shows hundreds of thousands of clones, roughly 95% of them seen only once. With regard to this clone: Its antigen is unknown.

Naive CD8 cells lacked CD45RO, underwent positive selection for CCR7 and left out terminally differentiated effector memory CD45RA+ cells. This chain joins TRBV7-9 and TRBJ2-7; 9 bases are a match to TRBD1. Sequenced sample: naive CD8+ T cells sorted from blood. This TCR derives from a woman in her twenties or thirties in good health. CDR3 loop: CASSHRDRAYEQYF. CDR3 sequence (DNA): TGTGCCAGCAGCCACCGGGACAGGGCCTACGAGCAGTACTTC.